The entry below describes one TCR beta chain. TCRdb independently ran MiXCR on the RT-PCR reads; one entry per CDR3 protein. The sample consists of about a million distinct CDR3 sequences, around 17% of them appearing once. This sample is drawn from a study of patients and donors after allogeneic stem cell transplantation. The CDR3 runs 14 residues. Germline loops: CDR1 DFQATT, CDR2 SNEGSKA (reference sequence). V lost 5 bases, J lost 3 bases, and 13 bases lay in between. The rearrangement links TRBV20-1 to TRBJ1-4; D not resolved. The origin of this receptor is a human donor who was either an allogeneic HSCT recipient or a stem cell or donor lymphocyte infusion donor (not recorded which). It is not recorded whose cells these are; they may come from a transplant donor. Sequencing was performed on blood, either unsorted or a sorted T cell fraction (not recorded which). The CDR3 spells CSASRAGSNEKLFF. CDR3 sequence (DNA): TGCAGTGCTTCACGGGCGGGGTCTAATGAAAAACTGTTTTTT.